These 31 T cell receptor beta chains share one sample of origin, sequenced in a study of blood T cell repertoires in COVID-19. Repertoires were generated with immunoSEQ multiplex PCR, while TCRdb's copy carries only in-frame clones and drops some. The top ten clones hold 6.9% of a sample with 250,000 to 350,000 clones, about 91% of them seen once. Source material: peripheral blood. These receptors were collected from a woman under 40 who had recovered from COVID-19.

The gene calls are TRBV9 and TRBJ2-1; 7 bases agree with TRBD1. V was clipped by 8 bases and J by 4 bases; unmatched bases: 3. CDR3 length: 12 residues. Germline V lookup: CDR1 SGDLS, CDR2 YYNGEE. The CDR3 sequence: CASWDRYNEQFF. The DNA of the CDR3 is TGTGCCAGTTGGGACAGATACAATGAGCAGTTCTTC.

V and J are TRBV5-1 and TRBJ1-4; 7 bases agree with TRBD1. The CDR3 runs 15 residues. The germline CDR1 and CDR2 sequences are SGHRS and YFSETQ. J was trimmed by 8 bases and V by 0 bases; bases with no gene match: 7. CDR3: CASSLAGQLGEKLFF. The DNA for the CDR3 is TGCGCCAGCAGCTTGGCGGGACAGTTAGGGGAAAAACTGTTTTTT.

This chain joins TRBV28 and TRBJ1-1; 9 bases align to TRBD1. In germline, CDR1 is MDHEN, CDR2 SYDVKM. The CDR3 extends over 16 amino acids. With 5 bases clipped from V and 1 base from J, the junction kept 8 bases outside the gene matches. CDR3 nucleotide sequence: TGTGCCAGCAGTCTAAGGACAGGGGCTGGGAACACTGAAGCTTTCTTT. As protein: CASSLRTGAGNTEAFF. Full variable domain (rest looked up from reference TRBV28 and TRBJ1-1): DVKVTQSSRYLVKRTGEKVFLECVQDMDHENMFWYRQDPGLGLRLIYFSYDVKMKEKGDIPEGYSVSREKKERFSLILESASTNQTSMYLCASSLRTGAGNTEAFFGQGTRLTVV.

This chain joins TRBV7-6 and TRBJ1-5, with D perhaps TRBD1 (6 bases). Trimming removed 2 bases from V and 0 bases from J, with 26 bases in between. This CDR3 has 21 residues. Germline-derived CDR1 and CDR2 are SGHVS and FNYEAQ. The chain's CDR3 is CASSLPEVGRGAYNSNQPQHF. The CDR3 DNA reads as TGTGCCAGCAGCTTACCCGAAGTAGGTCGGGGGGCCTACAATAGCAATCAGCCCCAGCATTTT. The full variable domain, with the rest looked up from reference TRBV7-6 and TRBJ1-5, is GAGVSQSPRYKVTKRGQDVALRCDPISGHVSLYWYRQALGQGPEFLTYFNYEAQQDKSGLPNDRFSAERPEGSISTLTIQRTEQRDSAMYRCASSLPEVGRGAYNSNQPQHFGDGTRLSIL.

DNA of the CDR3: TGTGCCAGCAGCTCGGGACAGGGGTGGCAAGAGACCCAGTACTTC. Translated: CASSSGQGWQETQYF. This chain connects TRBV5-4 to TRBJ2-5; 10 nucleotides line up with TRBD1. Trimming cost V 3 bases and J 2 bases; bases outside gene matches: 4. Germline V gene sequence: CDR1 SGHNT, CDR2 YYREEE (reference sequence). The CDR3 extends over 15 amino acids.

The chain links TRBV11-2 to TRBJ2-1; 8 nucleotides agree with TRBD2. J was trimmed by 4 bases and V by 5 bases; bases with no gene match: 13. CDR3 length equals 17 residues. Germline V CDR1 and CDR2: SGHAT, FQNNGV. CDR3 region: CASSADEQRGPYNEQFF. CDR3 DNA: TGTGCCAGCAGCGCAGACGAACAGCGGGGGCCATACAATGAGCAGTTCTTC.

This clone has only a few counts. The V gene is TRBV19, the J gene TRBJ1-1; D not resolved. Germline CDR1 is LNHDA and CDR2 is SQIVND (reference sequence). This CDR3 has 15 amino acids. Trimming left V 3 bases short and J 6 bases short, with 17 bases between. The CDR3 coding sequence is TGTGCCAGTAGTATGCGCGGATTAAGAGGCCCTGAAGCTTTCTTT. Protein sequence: CASSMRGLRGPEAFF.

The CDR3 DNA follows: TGCGGAGGAAGGACAGGCCCCAATCAGCCCCAGCATTTT. It encodes CGGRTGPNQPQHF. The chain uses TRBV29-1 and TRBJ1-5, with TRBD1 matching over 7 bases. This CDR3 region has 13 residues. Looked up from germline, CDR1 is SQVTM and CDR2 is ANQGSEA.

The CDR3 bases are TGCAGTGCTAGTCCCTTCGGGGGGGCCTACAATGAGCAGTTCTTC. Translation: CSASPFGGAYNEQFF. The gene calls are TRBV20-1 and TRBJ2-1; 8 positions agree with TRBD2. Germline CDR1 DFQATT, CDR2 SNEGSKA (reference sequence). V lost 3 bases to trimming and J lost 2 bases; unmatched junction nucleotides: 6. This CDR3 has 15 amino acids.

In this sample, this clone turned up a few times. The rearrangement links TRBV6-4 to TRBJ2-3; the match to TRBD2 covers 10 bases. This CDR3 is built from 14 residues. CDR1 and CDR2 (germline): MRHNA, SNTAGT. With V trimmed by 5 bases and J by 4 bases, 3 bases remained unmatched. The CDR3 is CASSPLAGADTQYF. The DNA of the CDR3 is TGTGCCAGCAGTCCCCTAGCGGGGGCAGATACGCAGTATTTT.

CDR3 nucleotide sequence: TGTGCCAGCAGCTTTCTTGGCGGGGACTCCTACGAGCAGTACTTC. Translation: CASSFLGGDSYEQYF. The chain links TRBV13 to TRBJ2-7; D is perhaps TRBD2 (6 bases). Germline-derived CDR1 and CDR2 are PRHDT and FYEKMQ (reference sequence). Trimming cost V 3 bases and J 0 bases, with 12 bases left between them. This CDR3 region has 15 residues. Full variable domain (outside the CDR3, taken from reference TRBV13 and TRBJ2-7): AAGVIQSPRHLIKEKRETATLKCYPIPRHDTVYWYQQGPGQDPQFLISFYEKMQSDKGSIPDRFSAQQFSDYHSELNMSSLELGDSALYFCASSFLGGDSYEQYFGPGTRLTVT.

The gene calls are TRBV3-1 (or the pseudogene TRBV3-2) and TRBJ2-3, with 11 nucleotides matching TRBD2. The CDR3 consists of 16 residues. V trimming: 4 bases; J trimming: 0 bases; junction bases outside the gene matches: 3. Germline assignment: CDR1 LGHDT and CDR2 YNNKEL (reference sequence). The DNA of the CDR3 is TGTGCCAGCAGCCTTAGCGGGGGGGCCAGCACAGATACGCAGTATTTT. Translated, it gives CASSLSGGASTDTQYF.

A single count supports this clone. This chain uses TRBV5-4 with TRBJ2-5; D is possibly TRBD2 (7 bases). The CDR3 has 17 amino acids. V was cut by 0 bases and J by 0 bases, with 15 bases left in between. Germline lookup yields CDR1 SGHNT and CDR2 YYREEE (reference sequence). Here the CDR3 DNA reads TGTGCCAGCAGCTTGGAGACGTGGGGGGGCTACCAAGAGACCCAGTACTTC. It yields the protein CASSLETWGGYQETQYF.

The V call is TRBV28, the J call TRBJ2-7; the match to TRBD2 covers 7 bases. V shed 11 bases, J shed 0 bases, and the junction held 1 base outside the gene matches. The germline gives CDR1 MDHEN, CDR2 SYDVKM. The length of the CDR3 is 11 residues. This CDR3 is CAGGDSYEQYF. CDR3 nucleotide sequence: TGTGCCGGGGGGGACTCCTACGAGCAGTACTTC. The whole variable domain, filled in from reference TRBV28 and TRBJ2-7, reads DVKVTQSSRYLVKRTGEKVFLECVQDMDHENMFWYRQDPGLGLRLIYFSYDVKMKEKGDIPEGYSVSREKKERFSLILESASTNQTSMYLCAGGDSYEQYFGPGTRLTVT.

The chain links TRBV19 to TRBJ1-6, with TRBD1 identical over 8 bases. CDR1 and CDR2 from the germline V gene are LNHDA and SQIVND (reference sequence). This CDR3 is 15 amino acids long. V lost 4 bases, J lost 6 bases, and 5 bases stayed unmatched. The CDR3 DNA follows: TGTGCCAGTAGTAGCCAGGGGGCTGGTAATTCACCCCTCCACTTT. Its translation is CASSSQGAGNSPLHF.

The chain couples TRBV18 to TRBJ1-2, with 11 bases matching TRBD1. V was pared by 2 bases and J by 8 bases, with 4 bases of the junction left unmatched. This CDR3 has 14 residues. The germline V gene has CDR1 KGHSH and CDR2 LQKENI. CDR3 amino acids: CASSPGTGGSGYTF. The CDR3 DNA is TGTGCCAGCTCACCAGGGACAGGGGGTTCAGGCTACACCTTC.

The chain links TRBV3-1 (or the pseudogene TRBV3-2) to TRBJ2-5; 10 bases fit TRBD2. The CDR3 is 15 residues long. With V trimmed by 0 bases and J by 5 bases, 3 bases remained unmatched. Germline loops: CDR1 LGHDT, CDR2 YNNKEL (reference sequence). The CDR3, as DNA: TGTGCCAGCAGCCAAGATACGACTAGCGGGGAGACCCAGTACTTC. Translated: CASSQDTTSGETQYF.

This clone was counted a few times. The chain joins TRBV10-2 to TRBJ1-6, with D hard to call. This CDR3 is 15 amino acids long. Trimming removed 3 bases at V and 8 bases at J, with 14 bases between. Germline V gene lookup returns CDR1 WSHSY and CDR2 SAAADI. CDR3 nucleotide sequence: TGCGCCAGCAGTGATCAGTCGATTCGGGATTCACCCCTCCACTTT. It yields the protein CASSDQSIRDSPLHF.

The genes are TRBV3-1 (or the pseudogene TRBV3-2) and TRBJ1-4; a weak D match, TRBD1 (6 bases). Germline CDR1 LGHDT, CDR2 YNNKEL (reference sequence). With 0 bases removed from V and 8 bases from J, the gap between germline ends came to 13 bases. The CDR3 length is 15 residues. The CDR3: CASSQETGLGEKLFF. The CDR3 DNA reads TGTGCCAGCAGCCAAGAAACAGGGCTCGGCGAAAAACTGTTTTTT.

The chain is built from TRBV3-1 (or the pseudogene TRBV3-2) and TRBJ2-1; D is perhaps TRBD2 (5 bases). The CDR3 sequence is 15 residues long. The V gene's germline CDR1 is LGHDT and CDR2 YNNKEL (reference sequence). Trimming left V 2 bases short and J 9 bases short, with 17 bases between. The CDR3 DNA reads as TGTGCCAGCAGCCAATTCGGTCTGGAGGCCGTTGAGCAGTTCTTC. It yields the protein CASSQFGLEAVEQFF.

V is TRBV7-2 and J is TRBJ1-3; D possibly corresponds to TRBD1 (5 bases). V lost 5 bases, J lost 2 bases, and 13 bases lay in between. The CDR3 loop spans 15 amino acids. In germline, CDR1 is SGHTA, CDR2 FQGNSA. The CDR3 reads CASSEQPGAGNTIYF. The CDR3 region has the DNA TGTGCCAGCAGCGAACAGCCGGGGGCTGGAAACACCATATATTTT. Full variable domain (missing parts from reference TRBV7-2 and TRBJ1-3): GAGVSQSPSNKVTEKGKDVELRCDPISGHTALYWYRQSLGQGLEFLIYFQGNSAPDKSGLPSDRFSAERTGGSVSTLTIQRTQQEDSAVYLCASSEQPGAGNTIYFGEGSWLTVV.

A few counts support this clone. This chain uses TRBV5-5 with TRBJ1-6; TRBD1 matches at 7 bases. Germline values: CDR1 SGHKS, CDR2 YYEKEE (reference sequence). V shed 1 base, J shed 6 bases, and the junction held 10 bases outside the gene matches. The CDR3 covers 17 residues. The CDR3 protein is CASSLSVPRQGNSPLHF. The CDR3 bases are TGTGCCAGCAGCTTGAGCGTTCCGCGACAGGGTAATTCACCCCTCCACTTT.

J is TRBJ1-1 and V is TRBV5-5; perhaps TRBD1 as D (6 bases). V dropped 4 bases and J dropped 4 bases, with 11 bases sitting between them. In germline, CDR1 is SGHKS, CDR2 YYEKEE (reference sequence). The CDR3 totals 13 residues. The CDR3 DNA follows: TGTGCCAGCAGCCAACAGGGAAGCACTGAAGCTTTCTTT. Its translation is CASSQQGSTEAFF.

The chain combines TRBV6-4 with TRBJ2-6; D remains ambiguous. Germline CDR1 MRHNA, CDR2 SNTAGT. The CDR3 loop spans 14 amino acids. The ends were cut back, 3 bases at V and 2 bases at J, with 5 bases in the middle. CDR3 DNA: TGTGCCAGCAGTGAGGCCCCTGGGGCCAACGTCCTGACTTTC. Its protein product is CASSEAPGANVLTF.

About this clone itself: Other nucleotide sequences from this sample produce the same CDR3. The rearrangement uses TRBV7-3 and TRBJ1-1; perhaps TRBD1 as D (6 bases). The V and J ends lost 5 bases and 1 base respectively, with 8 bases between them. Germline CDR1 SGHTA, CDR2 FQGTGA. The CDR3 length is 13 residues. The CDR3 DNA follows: TGTGCCAGCAGCCCACAGGGGAACACTGAAGCTTTCTTT. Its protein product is CASSPQGNTEAFF.

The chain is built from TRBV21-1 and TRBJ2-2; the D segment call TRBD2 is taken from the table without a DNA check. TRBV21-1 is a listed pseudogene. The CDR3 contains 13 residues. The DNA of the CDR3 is TGTGCCAGCAGCCAAACTCTTTCCGGGGAGCTGTTTTTT. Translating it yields CASSQTLSGELFF.

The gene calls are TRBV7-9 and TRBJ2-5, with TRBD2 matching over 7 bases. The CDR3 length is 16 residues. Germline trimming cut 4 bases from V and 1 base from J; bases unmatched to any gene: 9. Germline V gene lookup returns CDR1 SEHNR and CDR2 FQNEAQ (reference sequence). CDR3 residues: CASSWLGREIQETQYF. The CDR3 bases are TGTGCCAGCAGCTGGTTAGGGCGGGAGATCCAAGAGACCCAGTACTTC.

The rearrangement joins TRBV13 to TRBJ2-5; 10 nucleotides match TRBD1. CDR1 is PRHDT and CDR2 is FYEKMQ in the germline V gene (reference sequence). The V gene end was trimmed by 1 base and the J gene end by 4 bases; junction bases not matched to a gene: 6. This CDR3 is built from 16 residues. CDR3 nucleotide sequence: TGTGCCAGCAGCTTAGAGGGGACAGGGGATGGAGAGACCCAGTACTTC. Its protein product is CASSLEGTGDGETQYF.

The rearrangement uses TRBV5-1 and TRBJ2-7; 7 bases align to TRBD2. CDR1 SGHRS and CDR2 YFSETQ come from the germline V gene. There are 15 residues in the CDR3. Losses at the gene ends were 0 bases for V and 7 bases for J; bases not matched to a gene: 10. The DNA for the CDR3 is TGCGCCAGCAGCTTGGCAACGGGGGGTCCTTGGGAGCAGTACTTC. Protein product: CASSLATGGPWEQYF.

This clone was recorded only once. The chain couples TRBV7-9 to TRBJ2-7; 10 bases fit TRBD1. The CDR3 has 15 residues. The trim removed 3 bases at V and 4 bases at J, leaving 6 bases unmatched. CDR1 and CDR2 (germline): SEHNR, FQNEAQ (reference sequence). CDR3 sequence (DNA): TGTGCCAGCAGCTTCCGGGACAGGGGTGTATACGAGCAGTACTTC. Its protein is CASSFRDRGVYEQYF.

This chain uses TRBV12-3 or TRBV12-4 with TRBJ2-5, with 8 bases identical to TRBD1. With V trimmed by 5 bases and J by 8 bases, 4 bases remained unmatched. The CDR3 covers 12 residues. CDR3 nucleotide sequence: TGTGCCAGCAGTGCGACAGGGGCAACCCAGTACTTC. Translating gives CASSATGATQYF.